Shown below are 27 T cell receptor beta chains from a single sample sequenced in a study of blood T cell repertoires in COVID-19. Using immunoSEQ multiplex PCR, the repertoire was profiled, and TCRdb retains in-frame clones only, with some absent. The data hold about 260,000 clones, with approximately 87% observed a single time. The sequencing input was peripheral blood. These receptors were taken from a man in his 60s who had recovered from COVID-19.

This clone was counted at least ten times. The chain recombines TRBV19 with TRBJ1-5; D is undetermined. V lost 3 bases, J lost 3 bases, and 12 bases lay in between. This CDR3 contains 15 residues. The germline gives CDR1 LNHDA, CDR2 SQIVND (reference sequence). The CDR3 nucleotides read TGTGCCAGTAGTATGGGCCCCTTAGACAATCAGCCCCAGCATTTT. Translated: CASSMGPLDNQPQHF.

The gene calls are TRBV7-2 and TRBJ2-7; a weak D match, TRBD1 (6 bases). The CDR3 contains 15 residues. Germline V gene sequence: CDR1 SGHTA, CDR2 FQGNSA. V lost 2 bases and J 2 bases, leaving 13 bases between the germline ends. The CDR3 bases are TGTGCCAGCAGCTTACCTGCAGGGGTAGCCTACGAGCAGTACTTC. Its translation is CASSLPAGVAYEQYF.

This clone was counted a single time. The chain links TRBV5-1 to TRBJ2-1, with 10 bases fitting TRBD1. The CDR3 has 14 amino acids. The germline V gene encodes CDR1 SGHRS and CDR2 YFSETQ. J gave up 9 bases and V 4 bases, and 7 bases lay outside the gene matches. The CDR3 here is CASSPGQGVGEQFF. The DNA for the CDR3 is TGCGCCAGCAGCCCAGGACAGGGGGTGGGTGAGCAGTTCTTC.

This chain connects TRBV6-5 to TRBJ1-1, with D possibly being TRBD1 (5 bases). Germline V gives CDR1 MNHEY, CDR2 SVGAGI. The V gene lost 6 bases and the J gene lost 0 bases, with 11 bases spanning the gap. This CDR3 region has 14 residues. CDR3 nucleotides: TGTGCCAGCAGAGGGGAGGGAATGAACACTGAAGCTTTCTTT. It encodes CASRGEGMNTEAFF.

The chain joins TRBV29-1 to TRBJ2-5; 9 positions match TRBD1. Per germline, CDR1 SQVTM and CDR2 ANQGSEA. J was trimmed by 4 bases and V by 4 bases; bases with no gene match: 7. The CDR3 is 14 residues long. The CDR3 loop reads CSVVTGGVGETQYF. The CDR3 DNA is TGCAGCGTTGTGACAGGGGGTGTAGGAGAGACCCAGTACTTC. The whole variable domain, filled in from reference TRBV29-1 and TRBJ2-5, reads SAVISQKPSRDICQRGTSLTIQCQVDSQVTMMFWYRQQPGQSLTLIATANQGSEATYESGFVIDKFPISRPNLTFSTLTVSNMSPEDSSIYLCSVVTGGVGETQYFGPGTRLLVL.

In DNA form, the CDR3 reads TGTGCCAGCAGCTTAGATAGGGGGCGCACGGAAAAACTGTTTTTT. It codes for CASSLDRGRTEKLFF. This chain joins TRBV11-2 and TRBJ1-4; 7 bases agree with TRBD1. The germline V gene has CDR1 SGHAT and CDR2 FQNNGV. There are 15 residues in the CDR3. Losses at the gene ends were 0 bases for V and 8 bases for J; bases not matched to a gene: 6. Based on the CDR3 plus reference TRBV11-2 and TRBJ1-4, the full variable domain is EAGVAQSPRYKIIEKRQSVAFWCNPISGHATLYWYQQILGQGPKLLIQFQNNGVVDDSQLPKDRFSAERLKGVDSTLKIQPAKLEDSAVYLCASSLDRGRTEKLFFGSGTQLSVL.

This clone was observed a single time. V is TRBV11-3 and J is TRBJ2-7, with TRBD1 identical over 7 bases. This CDR3 has 16 amino acids. With 4 bases clipped from V and 9 bases from J, the junction kept 18 bases outside the gene matches. Looked up from germline, CDR1 is SGHNT and CDR2 is YENEEA. CDR3 sequence reads: CASSSAGTVCLRRQYF. DNA of the CDR3: TGTGCCAGCAGCTCCGCCGGGACAGTCTGTCTGCGTCGGCAGTACTTC.

V usage is TRBV29-1 and J usage is TRBJ2-7, with 8 bases fitting TRBD2. CDR3 length: 14 residues. The germline V gene encodes CDR1 SQVTM and CDR2 ANQGSEA. With 2 bases clipped from V and 6 bases from J, the junction kept 9 bases outside the gene matches. The CDR3 DNA is TGCAGCGTTGAAAAAGGGCTAGCGGGCTCCGAGCAGTACTTC. Its translation is CSVEKGLAGSEQYF.

The chain couples TRBV7-9 to TRBJ1-6; TRBD1 matches at 7 bases. The CDR3 runs 15 residues. CDR1 and CDR2 from the germline V gene are SEHNR and FQNEAQ (reference sequence). With 1 base clipped from V and 10 bases from J, the junction kept 7 bases outside the gene matches. The CDR3 coding sequence is TGTGCCAGCAGCTTAGGGGATACAGGGGCCTCACCCCTCCACTTT. The encoded protein is CASSLGDTGASPLHF.

The V and J genes are TRBV7-9 and TRBJ2-7; the D gene is possibly TRBD2 (5 bases). This CDR3 comprises 12 residues. V lost 2 bases to trimming and J lost 3 bases, with 5 bases between them. Per germline, CDR1 SEHNR and CDR2 FQNEAQ (reference sequence). CDR3 DNA: TGTGCCAGCAGCTTAACTAGCTACGAGCAGTACTTC. The encoded protein is CASSLTSYEQYF.

This sequence joins TRBV7-9 and TRBJ2-7, with 7 nucleotides matching TRBD2. The CDR3 has 16 amino acids. The junction had 10 bases not matched to a gene; V was cut back by 0 bases and J by 5 bases. CDR1 and CDR2 from the germline V gene are SEHNR and FQNEAQ (reference sequence). CDR3: CASSLAGGGPGDEQYF. The CDR3 coding sequence is TGTGCCAGCAGCTTAGCCGGGGGAGGGCCGGGGGACGAGCAGTACTTC.

This sequence joins TRBV12-3 or TRBV12-4 and TRBJ2-1; tentative D call: TRBD1 (5 bases). The CDR3 covers 11 residues. With 3 bases removed from V and 8 bases from J, the gap between germline ends came to 5 bases. The CDR3 nucleotides are TGTGCCAGCAGTTTCAGGGATGAGCAGTTCTTC. It encodes CASSFRDEQFF.

The chain carries TRBV30 and TRBJ2-3; a possible D gene is TRBD1 (6 bases). The CDR3 is 14 residues long. Deletions cut 3 bases from V and 2 bases from J, with 12 bases between. Germline CDR1 GTSNPN, CDR2 SVGIG (reference sequence). In nucleotides, the CDR3 is TGTGCCTGGAGGGACAGCGGCTACACAGATACGCAGTATTTT. Protein sequence: CAWRDSGYTDTQYF.

The chain links TRBV5-6 to TRBJ2-2, with D hard to call. The CDR3 loop spans 14 amino acids. V shed 2 bases and J shed 1 base, with 6 bases lying between them. CDR1 and CDR2 from the germline V gene are SGHDT and YYEEEE. The CDR3 DNA reads as TGTGCCAGCAGCTTTCACGGGAACACCGGGGAGCTGTTTTTT. Its translation is CASSFHGNTGELFF.

This clone was counted a few times. This chain links TRBV28 with TRBJ2-2; perhaps TRBD1 as D (5 bases). Deletions cut 11 bases from V and 4 bases from J, with 11 bases between. The CDR3 has 12 amino acids. Germline CDR1 reads MDHEN; CDR2 reads SYDVKM. The DNA of the CDR3 is TGTGCCGCCCACACAGGCACCGGGGAGCTGTTTTTT. Translation: CAAHTGTGELFF.

The rearrangement uses TRBV19 and TRBJ2-3; 12 bases agree with TRBD2. Germline values: CDR1 LNHDA, CDR2 SQIVND (reference sequence). J gave up 5 bases and V 2 bases, and 2 bases lay outside the gene matches. The CDR3 contains 15 residues. CDR3 sequence (DNA): TGTGCCAGTAGTATAATGGGACTAGCGGGAGATACGCAGTATTTT. Encoded protein: CASSIMGLAGDTQYF.

The CDR3 here is CASRQLAGGTYEQYF. CDR3 bases: TGTGCCAGCAGGCAACTAGCGGGGGGCACCTACGAGCAGTACTTC. The V call is TRBV7-9, the J call TRBJ2-7, with TRBD2 identical over 12 bases. The junction had 5 bases not matched to a gene; V was cut back by 6 bases and J by 2 bases. The germline V gene has CDR1 SEHNR and CDR2 FQNEAQ (reference sequence). There are 15 residues in the CDR3.

V gene TRBV6-6 combines with J gene TRBJ1-6; 8 bases match TRBD1. The CDR3 length is 16 residues. V dropped 0 bases and J dropped 3; count of bases not matched to a gene: 1. Germline CDR1 MNHNY, CDR2 SVGAGI (reference sequence). CDR3 sequence: CASSYSGQVYNSPLHF. CDR3 coding DNA: TGTGCCAGCAGTTACTCGGGACAGGTCTATAATTCACCCCTCCACTTT.

J is TRBJ1-4 and V is TRBV6-2 or TRBV6-3; no definite D call. In germline, CDR1 is MNHEY, CDR2 SVGEGT. V was clipped by 1 base and J by 0 bases, with 9 bases between them. This CDR3 is 16 amino acids long. The CDR3, as DNA: TGTGCCAGCAGTTACTTCCTTAGTGCAACTAATGAAAAACTGTTTTTT. It yields the protein CASSYFLSATNEKLFF.

The chain carries TRBV6-5 and TRBJ1-2, with D unresolved. This CDR3 has 12 amino acids. The ends were cut back, 6 bases at V and 7 bases at J, with 12 bases in the middle. Germline loops: CDR1 MNHEY, CDR2 SVGAGI. The CDR3, as DNA: TGTGCCAGCAGGGCCGGGGATCGTGGCTACACCTTC. As protein: CASRAGDRGYTF.

This clone was recorded once. In DNA, the CDR3 is TGTGCCAGCAGTCGGACAGCCTATAGCAATCAGCCCCAGCATTTT. It is translated as CASSRTAYSNQPQHF. This chain links TRBV6-5 with TRBJ1-5; D may be TRBD1 (6 bases). The ends were cut back, 5 bases at V and 0 bases at J, with 11 bases in the middle. This CDR3 contains 15 residues. Germline CDR1 reads MNHEY; CDR2 reads SVGAGI.

The chain's CDR3 is CASSTREGTNTEAFF. Here the CDR3 DNA reads TGTGCCAGCAGCACCAGGGAGGGGACGAACACTGAAGCTTTCTTT. V and J are TRBV7-2 and TRBJ1-1, with D perhaps matching TRBD1 (5 bases). The CDR3 consists of 15 residues. Germline V gene data show CDR1 as SGHTA and CDR2 as FQGNSA. Trimming took off 5 bases at V and 1 base at J, with 14 bases between the two ends.

The chain uses TRBV4-1 and TRBJ2-7; D remains unclear. CDR1 is MGHRA, CDR2 YSYEKL, per germline. The CDR3 spans 15 residues. The ends were cut back, 1 base at V and 2 bases at J, with 12 bases in the middle. The CDR3 DNA is TGCGCCAGCAGCCAAGTGGTGACTGAGACCTACGAGCAGTACTTC. The encoded protein is CASSQVVTETYEQYF.

Details on this clone: Other DNA sequences in the sample encode the same CDR3. The chain carries TRBV10-3 and TRBJ1-5; D not certain. Germline assignment: CDR1 ENHRY and CDR2 SYGVKD. V gave up 0 bases and J gave up 4 bases, with 7 bases separating them. The CDR3 totals 14 residues. This CDR3 is CAISESERNQPQHF. The CDR3 nucleotides are TGTGCCATCAGTGAGTCTGAGAGGAATCAGCCCCAGCATTTT.

V usage is TRBV18 and J usage is TRBJ1-1; no definite D call. This CDR3 contains 15 residues. Germline CDR1 reads KGHSH; CDR2 reads LQKENI. V lost 3 bases, J lost 5 bases, and 16 bases lay in between. The CDR3 protein is CASSPDARGGTEAFF. CDR3 coding DNA: TGTGCCAGCTCACCGGATGCCCGGGGTGGTACTGAAGCTTTCTTT.

V gene TRBV5-1 combines with J gene TRBJ2-5, with 10 bases fitting TRBD2. Per germline, CDR1 SGHRS and CDR2 YFSETQ. The CDR3 sequence is 15 residues long. The J segment lost 1 base and the V segment lost 3 bases, leaving 3 bases of the junction unmatched. CDR3 loop: CASSSWTSGQETQYF. The CDR3 DNA reads as TGCGCCAGCAGCTCATGGACTAGCGGCCAAGAGACCCAGTACTTC.

This clone was detected once. The V gene is TRBV7-2, the J gene TRBJ2-5; possibly TRBD1 for D (6 bases). V was cut by 4 bases and J by 1 base, with 10 bases left in between. The CDR3 has 14 residues. Germline V lookup: CDR1 SGHTA, CDR2 FQGNSA. CDR3 residues: CASSWDMLQETQYF. CDR3 nucleotide sequence: TGTGCCAGCAGCTGGGACATGCTCCAAGAGACCCAGTACTTC.